At least ten counts were recorded for the clone carrying this T cell receptor beta chain. Stated time point: longitudinal time-point 3. The sample belongs to a study of neurological immune-mediated disorders. TCRdb re-derived calls from the 5' RACE reads in MiXCR, one entry per CDR3 protein. The sample lists roughly 48,000 distinct CDR3 sequences, about 13% seen once, with 9% in the top ten. Specimen: PBMCs. The TCR was taken from a male donor with HTLV-1-associated myelopathy (HAM/TSP).

The CDR3 sequence is CSARVGSGFDPEKLFF. The CDR3, as DNA: TGCAGTGCTAGAGTGGGGTCAGGCTTTGACCCTGAAAAACTGTTTTTT. This chain links TRBV20-1 with TRBJ1-4; D gene uncertain. Trimming removed 1 base at V and 7 bases at J, with 19 bases between. The CDR3 runs 16 residues. Germline values: CDR1 DFQATT, CDR2 SNEGSKA (reference sequence).